This T cell receptor (beta chain) was recovered during a study of identical twins. Overall study findings and caveats: Researchers reported weaker excess twin sharing in beta out-of-frame sequences. There was more out-of-frame TCR alpha sharing in monozygotic twins than models estimated.

V lost 0 bases, J lost 7 bases, and 5 bases lay in between. The CDR3 contains 12 residues. Germline lookup yields CDR1 SGDLS and CDR2 YYNGEE. Worth noting for this clonotype: Its specificity is not known.

The authors used template switching to add a universal primer site and gave cDNA unique molecular identifiers. TCRdb analysed the 5' RACE reads with MiXCR anew, one entry per CDR3 protein. The sample gives hundreds of thousands of distinct CDR3 sequences, 20% to 25% of which show up once; 4.3% is in the top ten. The sample was also linked to a second study, of T cells expressing NK-cell markers. That study adds: In a handful of donors, dominant clonotypes made up about 25-60.1% of CD3+CD56-NKG2C+ cells.

The receptor was isolated from a woman aged 18-29 years in good health. Sequencing was performed on PBMCs. The J gene is TRBJ1-5, the V gene TRBV9; D is unclear. The CDR3, as DNA: TGTGCCAGCAGCGTAGACGGGCAGCCCCAGCATTTT. Its translation: CASSVDGQPQHF.